This TCR beta chain was recovered during a study of T cells in Graves' hyperthyroidism and ophthalmopathy. Regions amplified from RNA transcripts were the TCR beta CDR3 regions. The primer set for the first-round RT-PCR of the TCR CDR3 was HTBI. TCRdb independently ran MiXCR on the multiplex PCR reads; one entry per CDR3 protein. Of 480,000 or so distinct CDR3 sequences listed, roughly 45% are singletons. This sequence was found in an adult woman with Graves' disease, either hyperthyroidism or ophthalmopathy (not recorded which). The source material was peripheral blood or thyroid tissue (not recorded which).

The CDR3 is CASSGRDRSSPLHF. In DNA, the CDR3 is TGTGCCAGCAGTGGTAGGGACAGAAGTTCACCCCTCCACTTT. This chain joins TRBV12-3 or TRBV12-4 and TRBJ1-6; 7 nucleotides match TRBD1. The CDR3 is 14 amino acids. The junction had 7 bases not matched to a gene; V was cut back by 5 bases and J by 9 bases.